This T cell receptor (beta chain) stems from a study of early stage breast cancer tumors. Clones were sequenced by immunoSEQ multiplex PCR, and TCRdb holds only the in-frame ones, with some missing. The profile shows 25,000 to 35,000 clones, roughly four fifths of them singletons. This clone has a handful of counts. This CDR3 contains 17 residues. J was trimmed by 2 bases and V by 2 bases; bases with no gene match: 5. Germline V gene sequence: CDR1 SGHTA, CDR2 FQGNSA. Sequenced input: blood. The source of this sequence is a person aged 40 to 50 with breast cancer. The J gene is TRBJ2-1, the V gene TRBV7-2, with 11 bases that match TRBD2. CDR3 DNA sequence: TGTGCCAGCAGCTTATCCTTAGCGGGAGGGCCCTACAATGAGCAGTTCTTC. It encodes CASSLSLAGGPYNEQFF.